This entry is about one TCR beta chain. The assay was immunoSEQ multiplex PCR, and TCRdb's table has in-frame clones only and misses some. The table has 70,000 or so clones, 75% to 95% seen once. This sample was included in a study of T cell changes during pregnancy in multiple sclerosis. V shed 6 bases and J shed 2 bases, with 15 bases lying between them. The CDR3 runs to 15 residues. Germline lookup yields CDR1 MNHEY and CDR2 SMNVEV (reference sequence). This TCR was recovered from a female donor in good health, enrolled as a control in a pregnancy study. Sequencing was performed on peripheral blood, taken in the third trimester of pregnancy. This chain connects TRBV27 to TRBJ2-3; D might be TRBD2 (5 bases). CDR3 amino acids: CASSLEGAATDTQYF. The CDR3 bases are TGTGCCAGCAGCCTAGAGGGAGCGGCCACAGATACGCAGTATTTT.